These 17 T cell receptor beta chains originate from one sample sequenced in a study of vaccination and CD4 T cells after COVID-19. Treatment noted: roughly 10-day PBMC culture with coronavirus spike peptide pools or control peptides (ViraFEST assay). Gathered ahead of the COVID-19 pandemic (2011-2018) were the CD4+ T cells of the unexposed donor. Their antigen targets remain unknown. The Oncomine TCR Beta short-read assay generated sequence data from the DNA of cultured CD4+ T cells. Investigators isolated genomic DNA from cultured CD4+ T cells. TCRdb redid the calling of the PCR reads with MiXCR, one entry per CDR3 protein. Among some 7,400 distinct CDR3 sequences listed, approximately 30% were seen once. Sequenced sample: CD4+ T cells from blood, cultured in vitro. The receptors here all came from a human donor in good health.

The sample holds a few counts of this clonotype. The chain carries TRBV7-3 and TRBJ2-7; D unresolved. Germline CDR1 SGHTA, CDR2 FQGTGA. CDR3 length equals 18 residues. Trimming pared 5 bases from V and 5 bases from J, leaving 28 bases between. The CDR3 loop is CASSPLTGFGPYLDEQYF. CDR3 nucleotides: TGTGCCAGCAGCCCCCTGACGGGCTTCGGCCCCTACCTCGACGAGCAGTACTTC.

The V and J genes are TRBV28 and TRBJ1-3; the D gene is possibly TRBD1 (5 bases). The V and J ends lost 8 bases and 6 bases respectively, with 17 bases between them. The CDR3 runs 14 residues. Germline loops: CDR1 MDHEN, CDR2 SYDVKM. CDR3 nucleotide sequence: TGTGCCAGCCGGAGGGGTGAGGGGATAAACACCATATATTTT. Translation: CASRRGEGINTIYF.

The V gene is TRBV5-4, the J gene TRBJ2-1, with D perhaps being TRBD1 or TRBD2 (6 bases each). V dropped 3 bases and J dropped 4 bases, with 20 bases sitting between them. The CDR3 has 17 amino acids. CDR1 SGHNT and CDR2 YYREEE come from the germline V gene (reference sequence). CDR3 region: CASSSGGGGGLYNEQFF. The CDR3 bases are TGTGCCAGCAGCTCCGGGGGCGGAGGGGGGCTTTACAATGAGCAGTTCTTC.

The chain carries TRBV6-1 and TRBJ1-2; maybe TRBD1 (6 bases). The CDR3 spans 13 residues. CDR1 is MNHNS, CDR2 SASEGT, per germline. V lost 6 bases to trimming and J lost 2 bases, with 10 bases between them. CDR3 bases: TGTGCCAGCAGACAAACAGGGAACTATGGCTACACCTTC. Amino acids: CASRQTGNYGYTF.

This chain uses TRBV7-2 with TRBJ2-5; D gene unclear. The CDR3 is 11 amino acids. Trimming left V 5 bases short and J 2 bases short, with 3 bases between. In germline, CDR1 is SGHTA, CDR2 FQGNSA. CDR3 amino acids: CASSVQETQYF. As DNA, the CDR3 is TGTGCCAGCAGCGTTCAAGAGACCCAGTACTTC.

The chain is built from TRBV20-1 and TRBJ1-6, with 9 bases matching TRBD1. CDR3 size: 13 residues. V was clipped by 7 bases and J by 14 bases; unmatched bases: 12. Germline loops: CDR1 DFQATT, CDR2 SNEGSKA (reference sequence). CDR3 in DNA: TGCAGTGGGGGACAGGGACTAGGGTCTTCCCTCCACTTT. Its protein product is CSGGQGLGSSLHF.

The chain recombines TRBV18 with TRBJ2-7; D could derive from TRBD1 or TRBD2 (5 bases each). The CDR3 has 16 residues. V dropped 1 base and J dropped 1 base, with 14 bases sitting between them. Germline-derived CDR1 and CDR2 are KGHSH and LQKENI. The CDR3 DNA reads as TGTGCCAGCTCACCACTTCAGGGACCCAGATCCTACGAGCAGTACTTC. It translates to CASSPLQGPRSYEQYF.

This clonotype has more than one count but fewer than ten. The chain couples TRBV28 to TRBJ1-6; D unclear. Germline lookup yields CDR1 MDHEN and CDR2 SYDVKM. The CDR3 is 13 amino acids. The V gene lost 10 bases and the J gene lost 5 bases, with 12 bases spanning the gap. The CDR3 DNA is TGTGCCACCAAGGCTTTCCATAATTCACCCCTCCACTTT. Translation gives CATKAFHNSPLHF.

The V call is TRBV15, the J call TRBJ2-7; D not resolved. CDR1 is LNHNV, CDR2 YYDKDF, per germline (reference sequence). With 0 bases removed from V and 9 bases from J, the gap between germline ends came to 12 bases. The CDR3 runs 13 residues. CDR3 amino acids: CATSRDLQPRQYF. CDR3 DNA: TGTGCCACCAGCAGAGACCTACAACCACGGCAGTACTTC.

V is TRBV6-1 and J is TRBJ1-1; D might be TRBD1 (5 bases). Trimming took 6 bases from V and 4 from J, leaving 12 bases between them. This CDR3 comprises 13 residues. The germline gives CDR1 MNHNS, CDR2 SASEGT. The CDR3 bases are TGTGCCAGCAGACCCCGGGGGACCACTGAAGCTTTCTTT. Residues: CASRPRGTTEAFF.

V is TRBV28 and J is TRBJ2-5; D possibly corresponds to TRBD2 (6 bases). Germline V lookup: CDR1 MDHEN, CDR2 SYDVKM. Trimming removed 5 bases at V and 3 bases at J, with 28 bases between. The CDR3 is made up of 19 amino acids. The CDR3 DNA follows: TGTGCCAGCAGTCCCAGCCGTGGATGGCGGGATATTACGGAAGAGACCCAGTACTTC. It yields the protein CASSPSRGWRDITEETQYF.

The CDR3 DNA reads as TGCAGTGCCACGACAGTCCCAGCAACCTATACGCAGTATTTT. Protein sequence: CSATTVPATYTQYF. The V and J genes are TRBV20-1 and TRBJ2-3; perhaps TRBD1 as D (5 bases). With 6 bases removed from V and 7 bases from J, the gap between germline ends came to 20 bases. CDR1 is DFQATT and CDR2 is SNEGSKA in the germline V gene (reference sequence). This CDR3 has 14 amino acids.

This clonotype appeared a few times. The chain combines TRBV6-4 with TRBJ2-3; unclear D gene. The CDR3 extends over 13 amino acids. Trimming pared 6 bases from V and 4 bases from J, leaving 11 bases between. Germline values: CDR1 MRHNA, CDR2 SNTAGT. CDR3 sequence (DNA): TGTGCCAGCAGCGCCGGAGCCTCAGATACGCAGTATTTT. Protein: CASSAGASDTQYF.

This clonotype was picked up a small number of times. V and J are TRBV23-1 and TRBJ2-7; D gene unclear. TRBV23-1 is recorded as an ORF, its role being uncertain. CDR3 size: 16 residues. Trimming left V 3 bases short and J 3 bases short, with 18 bases between. The CDR3 DNA is TGCGCCAGCAGTCACCCGACCGTAACCGAGGTCTACGAGCAGTACTTC. Its protein is CASSHPTVTEVYEQYF.

The sample holds a few counts of this clonotype. The chain recombines TRBV24-1 with TRBJ2-5; a weak D match, TRBD1 (6 bases). The germline CDR1 and CDR2 sequences are KGHDR and SFDVKD. V lost 4 bases to trimming and J lost 5 bases, with 10 bases between them. This CDR3 is 13 amino acids long. The CDR3 sequence: CATSEAGVETQYF. CDR3 coding DNA: TGTGCCACCAGTGAGGCAGGGGTCGAGACCCAGTACTTC.

The V gene is TRBV20-1, the J gene TRBJ2-7, with TRBD2 identical over 11 bases. The CDR3 length is 15 residues. Germline V gives CDR1 DFQATT, CDR2 SNEGSKA (reference sequence). With V trimmed by 2 bases and J by 6 bases, 9 bases remained unmatched. The CDR3 is CSARPPASGRTEQYF. As DNA, the CDR3 is TGCAGTGCTAGACCTCCGGCTAGCGGGAGGACCGAGCAGTACTTC.

The gene calls are TRBV18 and TRBJ2-2; D not resolved. The CDR3 loop spans 16 amino acids. Germline-derived CDR1 and CDR2 are KGHSH and LQKENI. V was pared by 1 base and J by 5 bases, with 14 bases between. CDR3 region: CASSPLENSLTGELFF. The CDR3 DNA reads as TGTGCCAGCTCACCACTAGAGAACTCTCTTACCGGGGAGCTGTTTTTT. Together with reference TRBV18 and TRBJ2-2, the CDR3 gives the full variable domain: NAGVMQNPRHLVRRRGQEARLRCSPMKGHSHVYWYRQLPEEGLKFMVYLQKENIIDESGMPKERFSAEFPKEGPSILRIQQVVRGDSAAYFCASSPLENSLTGELFFGEGSRLTVL.